Following are 25 T cell receptor beta chains from one sample sequenced in a study of shared clonotypes between healthy human individuals. Only in-frame clones appear in the TCRdb table, and some are missing; sequencing was by immunoSEQ multiplex PCR. The data hold about 1.1 million clones, with more than 75% observed a single time. Material: memory CD4+ T cells from PBMCs. This sample's subset: CD45RA-negative fraction. These TCRs come from a man aged 18 to 29 in good health. Some clones in this sample may be carry-over from other donors' samples.

The chain is built from TRBV5-1 and TRBJ2-1; 9 nucleotides align to TRBD2. Trimming removed 4 bases from V and 6 bases from J; junction bases left unmatched: 8. The CDR3 is 15 amino acids. Germline V gives CDR1 SGHRS, CDR2 YFSETQ. CDR3 residues: CASSRLPGLANEQFF. Here the CDR3 DNA reads TGCGCCAGCAGCCGTCTTCCGGGACTAGCCAATGAGCAGTTCTTC.

This clone was observed a few times. V usage is TRBV13 and J usage is TRBJ1-1, with 8 nucleotides matching TRBD1. Trimming removed 0 bases from V and 4 bases from J; junction bases left unmatched: 1. Germline CDR1 is PRHDT and CDR2 is FYEKMQ (reference sequence). CDR3 length: 14 amino acids. The CDR3 coding sequence is TGTGCCAGCAGCTTAGGGGACAGGGTCACTGAAGCTTTCTTT. It codes for CASSLGDRVTEAFF.

This clone was found a few times. The CDR3 bases are TGTGCCAGCAGTGAATCTCAGGGAGTTTTAGGGGGGGCCAACGTCCTGACTTTC. Translating it yields CASSESQGVLGGANVLTF. The V and J genes are TRBV25-1 and TRBJ2-6; D is perhaps TRBD1 or TRBD2 (5 bases each). Trimming removed 1 base at V and 4 bases at J, with 17 bases between. Germline V lookup: CDR1 MGHDK, CDR2 SYGVNS. CDR3 length: 18 amino acids.

This chain joins TRBV2 and TRBJ2-7; perhaps TRBD2 as D (5 bases). The V end lost 7 bases, the J end lost 6 bases, and 19 bases lay between the germline ends. Germline V lookup: CDR1 SNHLY, CDR2 FYNNEI. The CDR3 covers 14 residues. CDR3 in amino acids: CASTWTGWEGEQYF. The CDR3 DNA sequence: TGTGCCAGCACTTGGACTGGGTGGGAAGGCGAGCAGTACTTC. Based on the CDR3 plus reference TRBV2 and TRBJ2-7, the full variable domain is EPEVTQTPSHQVTQMGQEVILRCVPISNHLYFYWYRQILGQKVEFLVSFYNNEISEKSEIFDDQFSVERPDGSNFTLKIRSTKLEDSAMYFCASTWTGWEGEQYFGPGTRLTVT.

A note on this clone: Other DNA sequences within the sample encode an identical CDR3. The chain links TRBV30 to TRBJ2-1; D uncertain. CDR3 length: 13 amino acids. Germline V gene data show CDR1 as GTSNPN and CDR2 as SVGIG (reference sequence). Trimming cost V 0 bases and J 8 bases, with 11 bases left between them. CDR3 in DNA: TGTGCCTGGAGTGTACTGTCTTACCATGAGCAGTTCTTC. Its translation is CAWSVLSYHEQFF.

This rearrangement joins TRBV7-9 to TRBJ2-5; D possibly corresponds to TRBD2 (5 bases). The CDR3 is made up of 16 amino acids. V lost 0 bases, J lost 4 bases, and 15 bases lay in between. Germline lookup yields CDR1 SEHNR and CDR2 FQNEAQ (reference sequence). CDR3 residues: CASSLARTISGETQYF. In DNA, the CDR3 is TGTGCCAGCAGCTTAGCGCGAACTATAAGCGGAGAGACCCAGTACTTC.

The chain combines TRBV28 with TRBJ1-3; 11 nucleotides match TRBD1. This CDR3 comprises 17 residues. CDR1 MDHEN and CDR2 SYDVKM come from the germline V gene. The V and J ends lost 5 bases and 4 bases, in that order; junction bases with no gene match: 10. The CDR3 bases are TGTGCCAGCAGTCCATCCCCGGGACAGGGGGTCGGAAACACCATATATTTT. It encodes CASSPSPGQGVGNTIYF.

The chain links TRBV28 to TRBJ1-5; TRBD1 matches at 10 bases. The CDR3 extends over 15 amino acids. From germline, CDR1 is MDHEN and CDR2 SYDVKM. Trimming took 5 bases from V and 3 from J; bases not matched to a gene: 4. In DNA form, the CDR3 reads TGTGCCAGCAGTCCGGACAGGGGGTACAATCAGCCCCAGCATTTT. Its translation is CASSPDRGYNQPQHF.

This rearrangement joins TRBV5-6 to TRBJ1-2; TRBD1 is a possible D gene (5 bases). Trimming removed 2 bases from V and 1 base from J, with 18 bases in between. Germline V gene data show CDR1 as SGHDT and CDR2 as YYEEEE. The CDR3 sequence is 17 residues long. CDR3 sequence (DNA): TGTGCCAGCAGCTTCGTGGCCAGACAGCGTAGTAACTATGGCTACACCTTC. As protein: CASSFVARQRSNYGYTF.

This chain links TRBV10-1 with TRBJ2-3; 9 bases match TRBD2. This CDR3 is built from 13 residues. The junction had 4 bases not matched to a gene; V was cut back by 6 bases and J by 6 bases. CDR1 is WNHNN, CDR2 SYGVQD, per germline (reference sequence). The CDR3 nucleotides are TGCGCCAGCAGACCAGCGGGAGGTGATACGCAGTATTTT. It translates to CASRPAGGDTQYF.

The sample holds one count of this clone. V is TRBV5-1 and J is TRBJ2-7; D may be TRBD2 (6 bases). V shed 3 bases and J shed 6 bases, with 19 bases lying between them. This CDR3 is 15 amino acids long. Germline V lookup: CDR1 SGHRS, CDR2 YFSETQ. The CDR3 DNA follows: TGCGCCAGCAGCTGGGGAGGCGCGGGGTCGTCCGAGCAGTACTTC. This sequence encodes CASSWGGAGSSEQYF.

The chain links TRBV19 to TRBJ1-4; D unresolved. Germline V lookup: CDR1 LNHDA, CDR2 SQIVND (reference sequence). The CDR3 totals 15 residues. V dropped 3 bases and J dropped 0 bases, with 8 bases sitting between them. Written as DNA, the CDR3 is TGTGCCAGTAGTATCCGGACTGCAACTAATGAAAAACTGTTTTTT. Translated, it gives CASSIRTATNEKLFF.

V is TRBV2 and J is TRBJ2-1; 9 positions match TRBD2. In germline, CDR1 is SNHLY, CDR2 FYNNEI. This CDR3 is built from 13 residues. Trimming at V came to 4 bases and at J to 8 bases, leaving 3 bases not matched to a gene. The CDR3 sequence is CASSVLAGHEQFF. In DNA form, the CDR3 reads TGTGCCAGCAGTGTACTAGCGGGTCATGAGCAGTTCTTC.

The CDR3 DNA follows: TGTGCCAGCAGCTTGGACTACCTTAGAGGGGAGACCCAGTACTTC. It encodes CASSLDYLRGETQYF. V gene TRBV5-4 combines with J gene TRBJ2-5, with D perhaps matching TRBD2 (5 bases). The V gene's germline CDR1 is SGHNT and CDR2 YYREEE (reference sequence). CDR3 length equals 15 residues. V was clipped by 0 bases and J by 5 bases, with 14 bases between them.

This clone was seen a handful of times. The V gene is TRBV25-1, the J gene TRBJ2-3; TRBD1 matches 9 bases. Trimming cost V 8 bases and J 3 bases; bases outside gene matches: 9. CDR3 length: 15 residues. Germline values: CDR1 MGHDK, CDR2 SYGVNS. The DNA for the CDR3 is TGTGCCAGCGCTACAGGGGGCGAGGGTACAGATACGCAGTATTTT. The encoded protein is CASATGGEGTDTQYF. Variable domain in full (rest from reference TRBV25-1 and TRBJ2-3): EADIYQTPRYLVIGTGKKITLECSQTMGHDKMYWYQQDPGMELHLIHYSYGVNSTEKGDLSSESTVSRIRTEHFPLTLESARPSHTSQYLCASATGGEGTDTQYFGPGTRLTVL.

As to this clone: This sample also contains other DNA sequences that code for the same CDR3. This chain connects TRBV29-1 to TRBJ2-3, with D unclear. V lost 6 bases and J 1 base, leaving 8 bases between the germline ends. CDR1 is SQVTM and CDR2 is ANQGSEA in the germline V gene. This CDR3 spans 12 amino acids. CDR3 sequence (DNA): TGCAGCGTGGACCCAGGCACAGATACGCAGTATTTT. Amino acids: CSVDPGTDTQYF.

In the case of this clone: The identical CDR3 is also encoded by other nucleotide sequences in the sample. The gene calls are TRBV7-2 and TRBJ2-5; D is ambiguous. The CDR3 totals 13 residues. Trimming stripped 5 bases from V and 0 bases from J, with 7 bases between. Germline loops: CDR1 SGHTA, CDR2 FQGNSA. This CDR3 is CASSLEYQETQYF. The CDR3 nucleotides are TGTGCCAGCAGCCTAGAGTACCAAGAGACCCAGTACTTC.

A word on this clone: Different DNA sequences within this sample yield the same CDR3. The chain uses TRBV5-1 and TRBJ1-4; possibly TRBD1 for D (6 bases). CDR1 is SGHRS and CDR2 is YFSETQ in the germline V gene. Trimming took 2 bases from V and 8 from J, leaving 13 bases between them. This CDR3 has 14 residues. The CDR3 bases are TGCGCCAGCAGCTTAGCAGGGGTCAACGAAAAACTGTTTTTT. It translates to CASSLAGVNEKLFF.

CDR3 amino acids: CASSLGPSYGYTF. The CDR3 region has the DNA TGTGCCAGCAGCTTAGGGCCCAGCTATGGCTACACCTTC. This chain uses TRBV7-8 with TRBJ1-2, with no clear D. CDR3 length equals 13 residues. The V gene's germline CDR1 is SGHVS and CDR2 FQNEAQ. With 1 base removed from V and 4 bases from J, the gap between germline ends came to 7 bases.

This chain links TRBV28 with TRBJ1-4, with unresolved D. This CDR3 spans 16 amino acids. Trimming took off 4 bases at V and 6 bases at J, with 18 bases between the two ends. The germline V gene has CDR1 MDHEN and CDR2 SYDVKM. CDR3 residues: CASSSRTAPLYEKLFF. Written as DNA, the CDR3 is TGTGCCAGCAGTTCCCGGACGGCCCCTTTATATGAAAAACTGTTTTTT. Supplemented by reference TRBV28 and TRBJ1-4, the full variable domain reads DVKVTQSSRYLVKRTGEKVFLECVQDMDHENMFWYRQDPGLGLRLIYFSYDVKMKEKGDIPEGYSVSREKKERFSLILESASTNQTSMYLCASSSRTAPLYEKLFFGSGTQLSVL.

CDR3 amino acids: CASSPKDRGADTQYF. Here the CDR3 DNA reads TGTGCCAGCAGTCCGAAGGACAGGGGTGCAGATACGCAGTATTTT. The rearrangement uses TRBV2 and TRBJ2-3, with TRBD1 matching over 9 bases. There are 15 residues in the CDR3. CDR1 and CDR2 from the germline V gene are SNHLY and FYNNEI. With V trimmed by 5 bases and J by 4 bases, 7 bases remained unmatched.

This clone was recorded at least ten times. The chain joins TRBV5-1 to TRBJ2-5; 8 bases fit TRBD1. The CDR3 has 15 residues. Germline CDR1 reads SGHRS; CDR2 reads YFSETQ. Trimming cost V 0 bases and J 3 bases; bases outside gene matches: 4. CDR3 in amino acids: CASSLAPDREETQYF. The CDR3 DNA is TGCGCCAGCAGCTTGGCCCCGGACAGGGAAGAGACCCAGTACTTC.

V is TRBV5-1 and J is TRBJ2-7; TRBD1 might be the D (6 bases). The V and J ends lost 3 bases and 2 bases respectively, with 9 bases between them. The CDR3 has 13 amino acids. Germline V lookup: CDR1 SGHRS, CDR2 YFSETQ. CDR3 loop: CASSSTGPYEQYF. CDR3 DNA: TGCGCCAGCAGCTCAACAGGGCCCTACGAGCAGTACTTC.

This rearrangement joins TRBV28 to TRBJ2-5, with 9 bases identical to TRBD2. V trimming: 6 bases; J trimming: 5 bases; junction bases outside the gene matches: 4. This CDR3 is built from 13 residues. CDR1 and CDR2 from the germline V gene are MDHEN and SYDVKM. The CDR3 DNA sequence: TGTGCCAGCAGCCCAGCGGGAGGCGAGACCCAGTACTTC. Translation: CASSPAGGETQYF.

The V call is TRBV11-2, the J call TRBJ1-2; D is perhaps TRBD1 (5 bases). This CDR3 comprises 13 residues. With 2 bases removed from V and 4 bases from J, the gap between germline ends came to 8 bases. Germline CDR1 reads SGHAT; CDR2 reads FQNNGV. The CDR3 spells CASSLTGSYGYTF. CDR3 DNA: TGTGCCAGCAGCTTAACAGGAAGCTATGGCTACACCTTC.